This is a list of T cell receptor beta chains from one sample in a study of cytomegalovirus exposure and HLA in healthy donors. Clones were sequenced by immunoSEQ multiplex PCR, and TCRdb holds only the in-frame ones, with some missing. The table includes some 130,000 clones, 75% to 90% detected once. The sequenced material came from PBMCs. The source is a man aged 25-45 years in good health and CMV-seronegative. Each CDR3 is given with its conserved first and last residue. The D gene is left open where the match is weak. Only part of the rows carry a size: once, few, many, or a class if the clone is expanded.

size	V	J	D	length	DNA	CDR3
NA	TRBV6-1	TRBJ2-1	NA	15	TGTGCCATCGGGAAGTCCTTGGCTAGCCGGGTGCCCGGGTTCTTC	CAIGKSLASRVPGFF
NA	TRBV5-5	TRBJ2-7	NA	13	TGTGCCAGCAGCTTGGCCTTGGGGCGGGAGCAGTACTTC	CASSLALGREQYF
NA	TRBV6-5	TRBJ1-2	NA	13	TGTGCCAGCAGTTCACAGTGTCCCTTGGGCTACACCTTC	CASSSQCPLGYTF
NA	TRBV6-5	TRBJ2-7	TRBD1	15	TGTGCCAGCAGTCCTCGGGACAGGGGAACCTACGAGCAGTACTTC	CASSPRDRGTYEQYF
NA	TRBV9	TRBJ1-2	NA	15	TGTGCCAGCAGCTCCTCTGTAGAGAGTTTTCATGGCTACACCTTC	CASSSSVESFHGYTF
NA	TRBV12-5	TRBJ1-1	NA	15	TGTGCTAGTGGCCCGACACCCAATGGGAGGACTGAAGCTTTCTTT	CASGPTPNGRTEAFF
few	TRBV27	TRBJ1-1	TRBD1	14	TGTGCCAGCAGTCCCCAGGGGGGACACACTGAAGCTTTCTTT	CASSPQGGHTEAFF
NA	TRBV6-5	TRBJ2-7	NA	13	TGTGCCAGCAGGTCGCACGGTCCCTACGAGCAGTACTTC	CASRSHGPYEQYF
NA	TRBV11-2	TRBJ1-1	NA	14	TGTGCCAGCAGCTTTTCCACAATGAACACTGAAGCTTTCTTT	CASSFSTMNTEAFF
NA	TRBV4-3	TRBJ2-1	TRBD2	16	TGCGCCAGCAGCCACCCCCCGGGAGGTACTTACAATGAGCAGTTCTTC	CASSHPPGGTYNEQFF
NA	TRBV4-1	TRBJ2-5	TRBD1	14	TGCGCCAGCAGCCTCCCGGGGACAGGAGAGACCCAGTACTTC	CASSLPGTGETQYF
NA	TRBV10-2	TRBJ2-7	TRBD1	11	TGCGCCACCGGACAGGCCTACGAGCAGTACTTC	CATGQAYEQYF
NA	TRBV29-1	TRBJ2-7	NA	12	TGCAGCGGGCGTGACGGGGACTACGAGCAGTACTTC	CSGRDGDYEQYF
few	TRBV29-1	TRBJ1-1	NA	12	TGCAGCGTTGGGGGCAGCTTGGAGGAAGCTTTCTTT	CSVGGSLEEAFF
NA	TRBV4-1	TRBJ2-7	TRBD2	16	TGCGCCAGCAGCCAATACGGACTAGCGGGTAAATGGGAGCAGTACTTC	CASSQYGLAGKWEQYF
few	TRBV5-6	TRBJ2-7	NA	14	TGTGCCAGCAGCTTTGGGCAGGGGTCGCGGGAGCAGTACTTC	CASSFGQGSREQYF
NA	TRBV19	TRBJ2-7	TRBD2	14	TGTGCCAGTAGTGCACTAGCGGGACCATACGAGCAGTACTTC	CASSALAGPYEQYF
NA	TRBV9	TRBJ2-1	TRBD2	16	TGTGCCAGCAGCGTAGTCTGGCTAGCGGAACACAATGAGCAGTTCTTC	CASSVVWLAEHNEQFF
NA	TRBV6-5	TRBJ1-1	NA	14	TGTGCCAGCAGTTACTCAGTACAGGGCCGTGAAGCTTTCTTT	CASSYSVQGREAFF
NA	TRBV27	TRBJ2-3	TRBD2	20	TGTGCCAGCAGTTTCGGGGTAGGGACTAGCGGGTCAACCCTCCCAGATACGCAGTATTTT	CASSFGVGTSGSTLPDTQYF